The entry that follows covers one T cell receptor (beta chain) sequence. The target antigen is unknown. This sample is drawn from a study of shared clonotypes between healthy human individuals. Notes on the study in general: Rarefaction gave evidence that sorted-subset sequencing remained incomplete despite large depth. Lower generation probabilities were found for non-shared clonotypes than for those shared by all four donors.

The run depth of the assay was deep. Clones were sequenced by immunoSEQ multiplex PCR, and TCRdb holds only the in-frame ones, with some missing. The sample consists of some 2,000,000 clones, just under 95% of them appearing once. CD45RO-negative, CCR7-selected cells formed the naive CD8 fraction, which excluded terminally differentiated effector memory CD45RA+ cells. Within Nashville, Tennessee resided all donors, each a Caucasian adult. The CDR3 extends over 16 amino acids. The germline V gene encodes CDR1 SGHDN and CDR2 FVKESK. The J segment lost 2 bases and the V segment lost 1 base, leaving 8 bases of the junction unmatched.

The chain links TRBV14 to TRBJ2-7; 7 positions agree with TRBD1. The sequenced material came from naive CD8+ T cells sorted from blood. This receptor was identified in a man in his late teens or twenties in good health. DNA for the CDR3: TGTGCCAGCAGCCAAGCGTTGGGGACAGCGACCTACGAGCAGTACTTC. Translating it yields CASSQALGTATYEQYF.